Listed below are T cell receptor beta chains from one sample, sequenced in a study of blood T cell repertoires in COVID-19. Generated by immunoSEQ multiplex PCR, the TCRdb table keeps only in-frame clones and is missing some. The repertoire holds around 360,000 clones, roughly nine tenths seen once, with around 3% in the top ten. What was sequenced was PBMCs or T cells enriched from blood (not recorded which). The receptors were sampled from a woman in her 30s who had recovered from COVID-19. CDR3s include the opening cysteine and the closing phenylalanine or tryptophan. A D gene is named only where the DNA matches it firmly. Size values are once, few and many counts, or a class for expanded clones, and some rows have none.

>TRBJ1-2|TRBV7-2|TRBD1|once
TGTGCCAGCAGCGGGACAGTTAACTATGGCTACACCTTC
CASSGTVNYGYTF
>TRBJ1-1|TRBV24-1|NA|NA
TGTGCCACCAGTGATGGCACAGTGGCTTTCTTT
CATSDGTVAFF
>TRBJ1-6|TRBV5-5|NA|NA
TGTGCCAGCAGCTTCACTGCTGCCTCCTATAATTCACCCCTCCACTTT
CASSFTAASYNSPLHF
>TRBJ1-2|TRBV7-2|TRBD1|NA
TGTGCCAGCAGCCCCTACCTCTCGTACGAGACAGGGAACTATGGCTACACCTTC
CASSPYLSYETGNYGYTF
>TRBJ2-7|TRBV9|TRBD1|NA
TGTGCCAGCAGCGTAGGGGACAGTAACTACGAGCAGTACTTC
CASSVGDSNYEQYF
>TRBJ1-1|TRBV2|NA|NA
TGTGCCAGCAAAGGGGGTTCTGGAGCTTTCTTT
CASKGGSGAFF
>TRBJ2-1|TRBV9|TRBD2|NA
TGTGCCAGCAGCGGCAACGGGGGGGCCTCCTACAATGAGCAGTTCTTC
CASSGNGGASYNEQFF
>TRBJ1-2|TRBV6-5|NA|NA
TGTGCCAGCAAGAAAGACAGCAGTAACTATGGCTACACCTTC
CASKKDSSNYGYTF
>TRBJ2-2|TRBV5-1|NA|NA
TGCGCCAGCAGCTTGGTGGCAGGGAATCCCGGGGAGCTGTTTTTT
CASSLVAGNPGELFF
>TRBJ2-1|TRBV20-1|NA|NA
TGCAGTGTTTTGGGCGATGAGCAGTTCTTC
CSVLGDEQFF
>TRBJ2-3|TRBV6-5|TRBD2|NA
TGTGCCAGCAGTTTGGGACTAGCGGGAGTCACAGATACGCAGTATTTT
CASSLGLAGVTDTQYF
>TRBJ2-1|TRBV7-3|TRBD2|NA
TGTGCCAGCAGCCTAACTAGCGGGGGAGGCTACAATGAGCAGTTCTTC
CASSLTSGGGYNEQFF
>TRBJ1-4|TRBV4-1|NA|NA
TGCGCCAGCAGCCAAACCGACAGGAAGGGACTGTTTTTT
CASSQTDRKGLFF
>TRBJ2-7|TRBV5-1|TRBD1|NA
TGCGCCAGCAGGAGGGGGCTGAGCTCCTACGAGCAGTACTTC
CASRRGLSSYEQYF
>TRBJ2-7|TRBV5-1|NA|NA
TGCGCCAGCAGCGGCGGAACCGCCGGCTTCACGCCCCTCGGCCCCTCGTACGAGCAGTACTTC
CASSGGTAGFTPLGPSYEQYF
>TRBJ2-3|TRBV18|NA|NA
TGTGCCAGCACGGCGGGACAGCGCACAGATACGCAGTATTTT
CASTAGQRTDTQYF
>TRBJ1-2|TRBV3-1/TRBV3-2|TRBD1|NA
TGTGCCAGCAGCCAAGCAACAGGGGGGGATTTTGGCTACACCTTC
CASSQATGGDFGYTF